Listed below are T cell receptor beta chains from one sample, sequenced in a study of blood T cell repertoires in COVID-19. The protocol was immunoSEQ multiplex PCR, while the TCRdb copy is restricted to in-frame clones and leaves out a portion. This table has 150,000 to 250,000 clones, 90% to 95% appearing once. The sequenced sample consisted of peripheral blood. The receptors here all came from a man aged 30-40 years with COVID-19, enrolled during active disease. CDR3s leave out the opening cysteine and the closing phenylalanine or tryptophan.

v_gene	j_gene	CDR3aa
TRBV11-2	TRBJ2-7	ASSLAGQDEQY
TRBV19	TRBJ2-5	ASSPGMGETQY
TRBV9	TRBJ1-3	ASSVEGHLSGNTIY
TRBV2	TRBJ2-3	ASSTRDRGQSTDTQY
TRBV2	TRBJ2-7	ASSETSGGAVEQY
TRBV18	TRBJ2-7	ASSPGGQGLYEQY
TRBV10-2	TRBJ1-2	ASTDRWGVHGYT
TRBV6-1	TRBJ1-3	ASSDAPVPTRNTIY
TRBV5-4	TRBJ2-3	ASTPTGGLQDTQY
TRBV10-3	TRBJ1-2	AISDLEPYGYT
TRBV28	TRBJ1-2	ASGPVQYGYT
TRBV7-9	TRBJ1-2	ASSQRGQEGYGYT
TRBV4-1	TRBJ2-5	ASRDMSQETQY
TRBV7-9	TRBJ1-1	ASSFGRETEAF
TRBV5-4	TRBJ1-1	ASSLGGGDAEAF
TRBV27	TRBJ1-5	ASGLQKQAGYSNQPQH
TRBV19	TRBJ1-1	ASSTGMNTEAF
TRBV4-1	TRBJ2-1	ASSPPAGLAEYNEQF
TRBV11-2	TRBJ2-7	ASSFISGGAGSYEQY
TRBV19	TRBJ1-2	ASSIPDTGYT
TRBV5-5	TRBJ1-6	ASSLRGSDSPLH
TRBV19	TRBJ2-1	ASSIDTLSSYNEQF
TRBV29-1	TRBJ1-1	SVEVHTLQGTEAF
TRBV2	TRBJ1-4	ASSVQGADEKLF
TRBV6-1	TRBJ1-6	ASSEAPGQGRSPLH
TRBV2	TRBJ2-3	ASSETTSTDTQY
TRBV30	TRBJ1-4	AWTRQVDEKLF
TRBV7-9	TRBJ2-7	ASSLVRGEQY
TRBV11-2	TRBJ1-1	ASSSPGQGAVLAF
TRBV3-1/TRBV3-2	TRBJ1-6	ASSQDRGTDSPLH
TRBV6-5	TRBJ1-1	ASIPSQGGSTEAF
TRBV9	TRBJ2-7	ASSVELAGEQY
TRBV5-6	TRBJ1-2	ASSLTGANYGYT
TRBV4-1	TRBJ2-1	ASSPYRGIYNEQF
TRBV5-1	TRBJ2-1	ASRLTGFEDNEQF
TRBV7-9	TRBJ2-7	ASSPKHPGTGLYEQY
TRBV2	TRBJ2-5	ASTGLRRETQY
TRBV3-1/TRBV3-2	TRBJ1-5	ASSQSGTGGNQPQH
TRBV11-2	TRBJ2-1	ASSLRSSAGGYNEQF
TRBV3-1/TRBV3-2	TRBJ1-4	ASSQGDRRKLF
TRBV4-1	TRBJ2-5	ASSQDTGGAKRETQY
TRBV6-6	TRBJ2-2	ASSYRESNTGELF